Listed below are T cell receptor beta chains from one sample, sequenced in a study of CD8+CD57+ T cells in acquired aplastic anemia. Each CDR3 protein gets one entry after TCRdb re-called the reads with MiXCR. The data contain 180,000 or so distinct CDR3 sequences, 40% to 50% of them singletons. Sequenced: sorted CD4+, CD8+, or CD8+CD57+ T cells (not recorded which) from PBMCs. These receptors all stem from a human donor in good health. Both conserved end residues are part of each CDR3. D genes are given only for firm matches. The size of a clone is reported for some rows only, either as once, few or many, or as a class for expanded clones.

j_call	d_call	v_call	clone_size	cdr3_aa	cdr3_nt
TRBJ1-2	NA	TRBV20-1	few	CSARFQGYYGYTF	TGCAGTGCTAGATTCCAGGGGTACTATGGCTACACCTTC
TRBJ2-5	NA	TRBV5-4	many	CASSLSRETQYF	TGTGCCAGCAGCTTGAGCAGAGAGACCCAGTACTTC
TRBJ2-7	NA	TRBV2	few	CASSPTSYEQYF	TGTGCCAGCAGTCCTACCTCCTACGAGCAGTACTTC
TRBJ1-2	NA	TRBV7-9	NA	CASSLQLTDGYTF	TGTGCCAGCAGCTTACAACTGACGGATGGCTACACCTTC
TRBJ2-1	TRBD1	TRBV5-1	NA	CASTLGTGANVDEQFF	TGCGCCAGCACCCTGGGGACAGGGGCCAATGTCGATGAGCAGTTCTTC
TRBJ1-4	TRBD1	TRBV2	many	CASRERTGYEKLFF	TGTGCCAGCAGAGAAAGGACAGGCTATGAAAAACTGTTTTTT
TRBJ2-1	TRBD1	TRBV2	NA	CASSGDRSYNEQFF	TGTGCCAGCAGTGGGGACAGGTCCTACAATGAGCAGTTCTTC
TRBJ2-2	NA	TRBV6-5	many	CASSYQATGELFF	TGTGCCAGCAGTTACCAAGCAACGGGGGAGCTGTTTTTT
TRBJ1-6	NA	TRBV29-1	NA	CSVGGGFNSPLHF	TGCAGCGTTGGGGGGGGATTCAATTCACCCCTCCACTTT
TRBJ1-4	NA	TRBV20-1	NA	CSARDSYEKLFF	TGCAGTGCTAGGGATAGTTATGAAAAACTGTTTTTT
TRBJ2-7	TRBD1	TRBV18	NA	CASLPTGGKYEQYF	TGTGCCAGCTTACCGACAGGGGGCAAATACGAGCAGTACTTC
TRBJ2-7	TRBD2	TRBV10-3	NA	CAIRSSGLAGAAYEQYF	TGTGCCATCAGATCCTCGGGACTAGCGGGGGCTGCCTACGAGCAGTACTTC
TRBJ1-1	NA	TRBV7-7	NA	CASSNSENTEAFF	TGTGCTAGCAGCAACTCTGAGAACACTGAAGCTTTCTTT
TRBJ2-7	NA	TRBV7-9	many	CASSLAGGYEQYF	TGTGCCAGCAGCTTAGCGGGCGGTTACGAGCAGTACTTC
TRBJ2-1	TRBD2	TRBV10-2	NA	CASSGAGGREQFF	TGCGCCAGCAGTGGAGCGGGAGGGAGAGAGCAGTTCTTC
TRBJ1-2	TRBD1	TRBV18	few	CASSPTGEIGYTF	TGTGCCAGCTCACCAACAGGGGAGATTGGCTACACCTTC
TRBJ1-1	TRBD1	TRBV10-3	NA	CATKTGTEAFF	TGTGCAACTAAGACAGGGACTGAAGCTTTCTTT
TRBJ1-4	NA	TRBV25-1	NA	CASSDRSNEKLFF	TGTGCCAGCAGTGACAGGTCTAATGAAAAACTGTTTTTT
TRBJ2-6	TRBD1	TRBV11-2	once	CASSLRAGGEGANVLTF	TGTGCCAGCAGCTTAAGGGCAGGGGGCGAGGGGGCCAACGTCCTGACTTTC
TRBJ2-5	NA	TRBV10-3	few	CAISEPTLAGKETQYF	TGTGCCATCAGTGAGCCAACCCTGGCGGGGAAGGAGACCCAGTACTTC
TRBJ2-5	TRBD2	TRBV20-1	NA	CSARVRTSGRPETQYF	TGCAGTGCTAGAGTGAGGACTAGCGGGAGACCAGAGACCCAGTACTTC
TRBJ1-6	TRBD1	TRBV10-2	few	CASSETGEDSPLHF	TGCGCCAGCAGTGAGACAGGGGAGGATTCACCCCTCCACTTT
TRBJ2-7	TRBD2	TRBV10-3	NA	CAISPGLAGGTHEQYF	TGTGCCATCAGTCCCGGACTAGCGGGAGGAACCCACGAGCAGTACTTC
TRBJ1-5	NA	TRBV6-2/TRBV6-3	many	CASSYMFQPQHF	TGTGCCAGCAGTTACATGTTTCAGCCCCAGCATTTT
TRBJ1-2	NA	TRBV5-1	NA	CASSLEAGYTF	TGCGCCAGCAGCTTGGAGGCTGGCTACACCTTC
TRBJ2-1	TRBD2	TRBV10-2	many	CASSDRGGSYNEQFF	TGCGCCAGCAGTGACCGCGGGGGATCCTACAATGAGCAGTTCTTC
TRBJ2-3	TRBD2	TRBV5-4	NA	CASSLMWTSKTDTQYF	TGTGCCAGCAGCTTAATGTGGACTAGCAAAACAGATACGCAGTATTTT
TRBJ1-3	TRBD1	TRBV25-1	few	CASSLGTGESNTIYF	TGTGCCAGCAGCCTAGGGACAGGGGAGTCGAACACCATATATTTT